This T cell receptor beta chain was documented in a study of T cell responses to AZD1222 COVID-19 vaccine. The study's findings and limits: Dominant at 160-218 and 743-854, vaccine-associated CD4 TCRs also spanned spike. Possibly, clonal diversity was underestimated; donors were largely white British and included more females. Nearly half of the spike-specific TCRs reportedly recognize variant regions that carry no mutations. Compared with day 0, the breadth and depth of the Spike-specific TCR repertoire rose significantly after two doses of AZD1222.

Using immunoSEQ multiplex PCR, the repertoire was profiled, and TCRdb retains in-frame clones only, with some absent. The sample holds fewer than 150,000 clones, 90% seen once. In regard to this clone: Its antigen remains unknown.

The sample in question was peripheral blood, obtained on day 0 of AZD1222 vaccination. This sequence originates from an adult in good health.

CDR3 amino acids: CASSQETAGLRGTEAFF. The CDR3 nucleotides read TGTGCCAGCAGCCAAGAAACGGCAGGGTTAAGGGGCACTGAAGCTTTCTTT. The chain combines TRBV4-2 with TRBJ1-1; tentatively, D is TRBD1 (5 bases). The CDR3 contains 17 residues. Germline V CDR1 and CDR2: LGHNA, YNFKEQ. V was shortened by 0 bases and J by 4 bases, with 18 bases between the two germline ends.